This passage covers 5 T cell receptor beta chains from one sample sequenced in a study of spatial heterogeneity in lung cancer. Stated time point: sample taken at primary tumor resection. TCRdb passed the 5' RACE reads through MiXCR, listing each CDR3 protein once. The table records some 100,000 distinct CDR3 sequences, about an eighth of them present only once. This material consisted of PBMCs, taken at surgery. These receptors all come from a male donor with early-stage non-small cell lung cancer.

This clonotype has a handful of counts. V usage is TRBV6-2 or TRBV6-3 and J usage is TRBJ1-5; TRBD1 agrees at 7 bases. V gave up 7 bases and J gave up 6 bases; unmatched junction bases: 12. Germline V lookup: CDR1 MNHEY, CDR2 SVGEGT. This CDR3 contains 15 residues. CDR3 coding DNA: TGTGCCAGCACCTCCTGGGCAGGGGGTTTTCAGCCCCAGCATTTT. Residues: CASTSWAGGFQPQHF.

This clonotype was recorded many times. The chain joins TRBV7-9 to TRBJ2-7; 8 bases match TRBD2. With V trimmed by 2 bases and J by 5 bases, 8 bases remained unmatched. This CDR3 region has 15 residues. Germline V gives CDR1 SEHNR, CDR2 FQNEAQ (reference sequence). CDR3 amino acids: CASSLPAGASHEQYF. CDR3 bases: TGTGCCAGCAGCTTACCAGCGGGAGCTTCCCACGAGCAGTACTTC.

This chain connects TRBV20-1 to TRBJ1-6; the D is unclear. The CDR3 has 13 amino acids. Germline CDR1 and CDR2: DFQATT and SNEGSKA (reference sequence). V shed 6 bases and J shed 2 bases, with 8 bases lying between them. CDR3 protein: CSASTAYNSPLHF. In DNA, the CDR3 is TGCAGTGCCTCAACCGCCTATAATTCACCCCTCCACTTT.

The CDR3 nucleotides read TGTGCCAGCAGCCAAGTACTAGCTGCCGGGGAGCTGTTTTTT. Translation: CASSQVLAAGELFF. The V gene is TRBV14, the J gene TRBJ2-2; D perhaps matches TRBD2 (6 bases). Germline V CDR1 and CDR2: SGHDN, FVKESK. The CDR3 has 14 amino acids. Deletions cut 1 base from V and 6 bases from J, with 9 bases between.

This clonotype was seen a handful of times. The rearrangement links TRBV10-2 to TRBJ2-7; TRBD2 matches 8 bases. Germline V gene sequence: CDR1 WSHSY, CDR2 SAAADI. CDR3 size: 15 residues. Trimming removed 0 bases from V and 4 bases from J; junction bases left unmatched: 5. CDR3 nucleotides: TGCGCCAGCAGTGAGTCTTCGGGGGGGATGTACGAGCAGTACTTC. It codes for CASSESSGGMYEQYF.